The text below deals with one T cell receptor beta chain. As yet, its antigen is unknown. The donors were members of the validation cohort, which comprised roughly 130 subjects and was separate from the first cohort of several hundred subjects. V was trimmed by 0 bases and J by 2 bases, leaving 7 bases between them. The CDR3 consists of 14 residues. CDR1 MGHRA and CDR2 YSYEKL come from the germline V gene. The data derive from a study of cytomegalovirus exposure and HLA in healthy donors. Study results and caveats: Rarity marked most TCR sequences, yet some public TCRs occurred in many donors. According to a subsequent analysis, TCR clusters from the first cohort were inclined to appear together in the 110 or so validation repertoires. Cytomegalovirus-associated status was assigned to some 180 TCR beta chains.

Sequenced by immunoSEQ multiplex PCR; TCRdb stores in-frame clones only, minus some. The data show 75,000 to 90,000 clones, 90% to 96% seen once. Material: PBMCs. The TCR sequence derives from a man aged 18 to 30 in good health and CMV-seropositive. The chain employs TRBV4-1 and TRBJ2-5; D uncertain. This CDR3 reads CASSQDPNQETQYF. CDR3 DNA: TGCGCCAGCAGCCAAGATCCTAATCAAGAGACCCAGTACTTC.